The rows below give T cell receptor beta chains drawn from one sample of a study of blood T cell repertoires in COVID-19. Clones were read by immunoSEQ multiplex PCR, and TCRdb kept only the in-frame ones, dropping some. The sample contains 55,000 to 80,000 clones, 70% to 90% of which appear only once. The sample comprised peripheral blood. These receptors were collected from a woman of 80 years or more with acute or convalescent COVID-19. CDR3s include the opening cysteine and the closing phenylalanine or tryptophan. A D gene is named only where the DNA matches it firmly. Clone sizes are given selectively: once, few, many, or a class where the clone is expanded.

j_call v_call d_call clone_size cdr3_nt cdr3_aa
TRBJ2-5 TRBV2 - - TGTGCCAGCTGGGACATCCTCCAAGAGACCCAGTACTTC CASWDILQETQYF
TRBJ1-4 TRBV19 TRBD1 - TGTGCCAGTAGTCCTATCACAGGGGCGACTAATGAAAAACTGTTTTTT CASSPITGATNEKLFF
TRBJ2-1 TRBV7-8 TRBD2 - TGTGCCAGCAGCTCAGGACTTCCTAGCGGGGGGATCAATGAGCAGTTCTTC CASSSGLPSGGINEQFF
TRBJ1-2 TRBV12-3/TRBV12-4 - - TGTGCCAGCAGTCCCGGACAGTCTAATGGCTACACCTTC CASSPGQSNGYTF
TRBJ1-1 TRBV5-1 - - TGCGCCAGCACTATCGGGGAGGATAATGAAGCTTTCTTT CASTIGEDNEAFF
TRBJ2-4 TRBV3-1/TRBV3-2 TRBD1 - TGTGCCAGCAGCCGAGATGATCCGGGACAGGTAGCCAAAAACATTCAGTACTTC CASSRDDPGQVAKNIQYF
TRBJ1-1 TRBV2 TRBD1 few TGTGCCAGCAGCGTCCGGGACAGATCCTATACTTTCTTT CASSVRDRSYTFF
TRBJ2-2 TRBV29-1 - - TGCAGCGTTGAGGAGGGGGAGCTGTTTTTT CSVEEGELFF
TRBJ2-7 TRBV6-6 - - TGTGCCAGCAAGGCGTCAGGGTACGACGAGCAGTACTTC CASKASGYDEQYF
TRBJ2-7 TRBV12-5 - once TGTGCTAGTGGTTTGGTAATTCGACACCCGCCCTACGAGCAGTACTTC CASGLVIRHPPYEQYF
TRBJ1-4 TRBV30 - - TGTGCCTGTTCGGGGGGGCCAGGGTCTCCTGAAGAAAAACTGTTTTTT CACSGGPGSPEEKLFF
TRBJ2-3 TRBV6-4 - - TGTGCCAGCAGTGAAGCCCTAACTAGCACAGATACGCAGTATTTT CASSEALTSTDTQYF
TRBJ1-1 TRBV7-3 - - TGTGCCAGCAGCTTAATGGCGAACACTGAAGCTTTCTTT CASSLMANTEAFF
TRBJ1-5 TRBV3-1/TRBV3-2 - - TGTGCCAGCAGCCAAGATGCGGGGCGCAATCAGCCCCAGCATTTT CASSQDAGRNQPQHF
TRBJ1-1 TRBV30 - - TGTGCCTGGAGTGTCGGGAACACTGAAGCTTTCTTT CAWSVGNTEAFF
TRBJ2-1 TRBV7-9 - - TGTGCCAGCAGCTTTCGGGGGCAGGGGGATACGTTCTTC CASSFRGQGDTFF
TRBJ2-3 TRBV5-4 TRBD2 - TGTGCCAGCAGCTTGAGCGGGAGCGGGGCAGATACGCAGTATTTT CASSLSGSGADTQYF
TRBJ2-1 TRBV7-2 TRBD1 - TGTGCCAGCAGCTCTACAGGGGGTCCCCATTTTGAGCAGTTCTTC CASSSTGGPHFEQFF
TRBJ1-4 TRBV12-3/TRBV12-4 TRBD1 few TGTGCCAGCAGGGGACAGGGGAAACTGTTTTTT CASRGQGKLFF
TRBJ2-7 TRBV7-3 - - TGTGCCAGCAGCTTACGACTGACGGGAGCAGACGAGCAGTACTTC CASSLRLTGADEQYF
TRBJ1-1 TRBV30 TRBD1 few TGTGCCTGGGGCAGGGGGCCGGTCACTGAAGCTTTCTTT CAWGRGPVTEAFF
TRBJ2-7 TRBV15 - - TGTGCCACCAGCAGTGCCCTAGGGAGCTACGAGCAGTACTTC CATSSALGSYEQYF
TRBJ2-7 TRBV28 - - TGTGCCAGCAGAAGGAGGTCAAGGTCCTACGAGCAGTACTTC CASRRRSRSYEQYF
TRBJ2-1 TRBV18 TRBD2 - TGTGCCAGCTCCCCGCGGCGGGAGGCCTACAATGAGCAGTTCTTC CASSPRREAYNEQFF
TRBJ2-1 TRBV7-8 TRBD2 - TGTGCCAGCAGCTTAATGGGACTAGTAAGTTACAATGAGCAGTTCTTC CASSLMGLVSYNEQFF
TRBJ1-6 TRBV28 - - TGTGCCAGCAGTTTAGCTGGTCGGCAGGGTAATTCACCCCTCCACTTT CASSLAGRQGNSPLHF
TRBJ2-3 TRBV6-4 TRBD2 - TGTGCCAGCAGTGAAACTAGCGGGAGGGCAGATACGCAGTATTTT CASSETSGRADTQYF
TRBJ1-6 TRBV5-1 - - TGCGCCAGCAGCCCGGCGGAAAACTATAATTCACCCCTCCACTTT CASSPAENYNSPLHF